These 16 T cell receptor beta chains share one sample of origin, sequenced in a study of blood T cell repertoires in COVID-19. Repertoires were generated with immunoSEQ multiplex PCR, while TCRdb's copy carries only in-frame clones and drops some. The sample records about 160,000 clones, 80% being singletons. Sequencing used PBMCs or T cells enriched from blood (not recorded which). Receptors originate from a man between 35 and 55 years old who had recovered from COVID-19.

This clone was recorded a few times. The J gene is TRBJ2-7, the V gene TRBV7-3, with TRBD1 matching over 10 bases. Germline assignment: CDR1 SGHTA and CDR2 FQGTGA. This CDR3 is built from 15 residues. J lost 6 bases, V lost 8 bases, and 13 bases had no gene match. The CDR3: CASCPEGTGVREQYF. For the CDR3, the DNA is TGTGCCAGCTGTCCCGAAGGGACAGGGGTGCGCGAGCAGTACTTC.

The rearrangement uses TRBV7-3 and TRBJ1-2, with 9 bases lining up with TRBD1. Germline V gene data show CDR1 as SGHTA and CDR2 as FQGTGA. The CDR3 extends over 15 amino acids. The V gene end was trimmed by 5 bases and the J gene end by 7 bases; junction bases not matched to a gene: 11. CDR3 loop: CASSPTGGAAFGYTF. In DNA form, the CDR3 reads TGTGCCAGCAGCCCAACAGGGGGCGCAGCTTTTGGCTACACCTTC.

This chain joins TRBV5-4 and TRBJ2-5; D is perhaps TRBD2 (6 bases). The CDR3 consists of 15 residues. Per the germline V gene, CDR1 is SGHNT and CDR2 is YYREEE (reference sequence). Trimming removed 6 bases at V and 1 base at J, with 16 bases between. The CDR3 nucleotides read TGTGCCAGCACTGGGGAACGGGGACTCCAAGAGACCCAGTACTTC. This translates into CASTGERGLQETQYF.

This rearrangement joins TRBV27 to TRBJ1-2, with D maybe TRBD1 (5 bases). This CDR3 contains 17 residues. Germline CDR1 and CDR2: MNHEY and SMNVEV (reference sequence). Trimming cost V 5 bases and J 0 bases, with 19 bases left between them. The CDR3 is CASSPLPRQYSNYGYTF. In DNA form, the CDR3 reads TGTGCCAGCAGTCCCCTCCCCAGACAGTACTCTAACTATGGCTACACCTTC.

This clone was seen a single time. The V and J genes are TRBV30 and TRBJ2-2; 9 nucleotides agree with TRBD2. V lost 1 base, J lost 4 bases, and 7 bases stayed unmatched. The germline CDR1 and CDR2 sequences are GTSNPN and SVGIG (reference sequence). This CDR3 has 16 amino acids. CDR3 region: CAWSGIAGVTTGELFF. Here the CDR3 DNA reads TGTGCCTGGAGTGGAATAGCGGGGGTTACCACCGGGGAGCTGTTTTTT.

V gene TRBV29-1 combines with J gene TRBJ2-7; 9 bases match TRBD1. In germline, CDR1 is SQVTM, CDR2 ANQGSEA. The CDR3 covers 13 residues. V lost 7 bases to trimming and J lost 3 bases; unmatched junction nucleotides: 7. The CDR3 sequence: CSAGPGQGYEQYF. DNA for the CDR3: TGCAGCGCTGGTCCGGGACAGGGCTACGAGCAGTACTTC.

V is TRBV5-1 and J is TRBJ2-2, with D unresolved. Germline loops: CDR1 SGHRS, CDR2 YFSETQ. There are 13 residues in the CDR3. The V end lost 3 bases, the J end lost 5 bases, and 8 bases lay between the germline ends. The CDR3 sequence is CASSSGVTGELFF. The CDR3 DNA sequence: TGCGCCAGCAGCTCCGGAGTAACCGGGGAGCTGTTTTTT.

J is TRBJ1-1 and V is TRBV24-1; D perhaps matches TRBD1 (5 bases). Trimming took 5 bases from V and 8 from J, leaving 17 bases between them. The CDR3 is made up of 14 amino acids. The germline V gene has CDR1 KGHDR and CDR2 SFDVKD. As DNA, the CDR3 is TGTGCCACCAGTGCTGGGACCAACGGGGGAGAAGCTTTCTTT. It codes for CATSAGTNGGEAFF.

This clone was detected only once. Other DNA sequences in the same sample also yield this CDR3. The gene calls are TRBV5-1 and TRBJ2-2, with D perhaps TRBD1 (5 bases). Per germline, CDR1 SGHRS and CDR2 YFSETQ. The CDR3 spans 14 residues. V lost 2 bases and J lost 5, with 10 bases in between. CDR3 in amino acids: CASSFQGLTGELFF. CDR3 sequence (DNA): TGCGCCAGCAGCTTCCAGGGTCTGACCGGGGAGCTGTTTTTT.

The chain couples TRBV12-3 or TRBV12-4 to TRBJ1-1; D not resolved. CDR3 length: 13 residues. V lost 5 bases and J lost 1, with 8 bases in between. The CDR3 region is CASSLLRNTEAFF. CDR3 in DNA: TGTGCCAGCAGTCTTCTAAGGAACACTGAAGCTTTCTTT.

CDR3 DNA sequence: TGTGCCTGGAAGGGGCTAGCGGGGTCGAACACCGGGGAGCTGTTTTTT. This translates into CAWKGLAGSNTGELFF. This chain links TRBV30 with TRBJ2-2, with 9 positions matching TRBD2. The V segment lost 4 bases and the J segment 0 bases; nucleotides outside the gene matches: 6. CDR1 is GTSNPN, CDR2 SVGIG, per germline (reference sequence). The CDR3 extends over 16 amino acids.

The CDR3 loop reads CASSYGGDDQPQHF. For the CDR3, the DNA is TGTGCCAGCAGTTACGGGGGGGATGATCAGCCCCAGCATTTT. The J gene is TRBJ1-5, the V gene TRBV6-5, with D possibly TRBD1 on 5 matching bases. CDR3 length equals 14 residues. Trimming took 2 bases from V and 5 from J, leaving 10 bases between them. From germline, CDR1 is MNHEY and CDR2 SVGAGI.

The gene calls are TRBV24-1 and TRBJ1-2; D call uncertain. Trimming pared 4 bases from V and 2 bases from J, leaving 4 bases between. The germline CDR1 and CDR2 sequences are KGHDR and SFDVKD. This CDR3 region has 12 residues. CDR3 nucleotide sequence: TGTGCCACCAGTGAACAGAACTATGGCTACACCTTC. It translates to CATSEQNYGYTF.

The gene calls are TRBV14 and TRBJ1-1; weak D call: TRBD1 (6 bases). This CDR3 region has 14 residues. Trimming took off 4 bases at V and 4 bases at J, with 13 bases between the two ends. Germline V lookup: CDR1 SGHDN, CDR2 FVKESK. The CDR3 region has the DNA TGTGCCAGCAGCCCTGTAGGGGGGGGCACTGAAGCTTTCTTT. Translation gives CASSPVGGGTEAFF.

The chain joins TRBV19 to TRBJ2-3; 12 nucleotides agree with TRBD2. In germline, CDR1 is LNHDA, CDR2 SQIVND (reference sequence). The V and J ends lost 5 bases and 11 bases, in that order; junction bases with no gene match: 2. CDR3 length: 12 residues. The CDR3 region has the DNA TGTGCCAGTAGTGCGGGACTAGCGGGGCAGTATTTT. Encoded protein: CASSAGLAGQYF.

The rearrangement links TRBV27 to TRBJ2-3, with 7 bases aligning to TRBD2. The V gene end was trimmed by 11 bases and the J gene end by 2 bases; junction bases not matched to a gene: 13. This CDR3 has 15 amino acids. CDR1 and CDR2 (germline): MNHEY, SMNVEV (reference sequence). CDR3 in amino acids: CASQPGGLPTDTQYF. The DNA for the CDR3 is TGTGCCTCGCAGCCGGGGGGACTCCCCACAGATACGCAGTATTTT.